These 13 T cell receptor beta chains were all obtained from the same sample, sequenced in a study of blood T cell repertoires in COVID-19 (dated by TCRdb to between 2020 and 2021). Library prep was done by the immunoSEQ multiplex PCR assay. The immuneACCESS repertoire file appears here via TCRdb, limited to in-frame rearrangements. These files lack a portion of the clones; in checked studies, under half of the deficit traces to unresolved V genes, and the cause of the others is not known. For this sample the table gives 170,000 or so clones, of which 85% to 90% were detected only once. The ten largest clones represent around 6.2% of the sample. Sequencing input: PBMCs or T cells enriched from blood (not recorded which). These receptors all stem from a middle-aged man who had recovered from COVID-19.

The V and J genes are TRBV29-1 and TRBJ2-3, with 13 nucleotides matching TRBD2. From germline, CDR1 is SQVTM and CDR2 ANQGSEA. The CDR3 runs to 16 residues. The trim removed 4 bases at V and 1 base at J, leaving 5 bases unmatched. In DNA form, the CDR3 reads TGCAGCGTTGGGACTAGCGGGAGCAGGGGCACAGATACGCAGTATTTT. It specifies CSVGTSGSRGTDTQYF.

The V and J genes are TRBV6-5 and TRBJ1-6; perhaps TRBD1 as D (6 bases). This CDR3 has 13 residues. V was trimmed by 5 bases and J by 7 bases, leaving 9 bases between them. Germline CDR1 is MNHEY and CDR2 is SVGAGI. CDR3 loop: CASSRDKNSPLHF. DNA for the CDR3: TGTGCCAGCAGTCGGGACAAGAATTCACCCCTCCACTTT.

Turning to this clone: Other DNA sequences of this sample code for an identical CDR3. The chain couples TRBV5-6 to TRBJ2-6; D gene ambiguous. The V gene's germline CDR1 is SGHDT and CDR2 YYEEEE. V dropped 1 base and J dropped 0 bases, with 5 bases sitting between them. The CDR3 is 15 residues long. The CDR3 DNA is TGTGCCAGCAGCTTGCCCGGCTCTGGGGCCAACGTCCTGACTTTC. Translated: CASSLPGSGANVLTF.

The rearrangement links TRBV3-1 (or the pseudogene TRBV3-2) to TRBJ2-1; 12 bases align to TRBD2. Unmatched junction bases numbered 5, after V lost 1 base and J lost 7 bases. This CDR3 contains 16 residues. The germline V gene encodes CDR1 LGHDT and CDR2 YNNKEL (reference sequence). The CDR3 spells CASSQVGLAGRNEQFF. CDR3 nucleotide sequence: TGTGCCAGCAGCCAAGTTGGACTAGCGGGAAGGAATGAGCAGTTCTTC.

The chain joins TRBV19 to TRBJ2-7; TRBD2 matches 8 bases. Germline-derived CDR1 and CDR2 are LNHDA and SQIVND (reference sequence). The CDR3 sequence is 14 residues long. Losses at the gene ends were 6 bases for V and 2 bases for J; bases not matched to a gene: 6. The CDR3 here is CASRRAGEAYEQYF. In DNA, the CDR3 is TGTGCCAGTAGACGAGCGGGAGAAGCCTACGAGCAGTACTTC. Combining the CDR3 with reference TRBV19 and TRBJ2-7 gives the whole variable domain DGGITQSPKYLFRKEGQNVTLSCEQNLNHDAMYWYRQDPGQGLRLIYYSQIVNDFQKGDIAEGYSVSREKKESFPLTVTSAQKNPTAFYLCASRRAGEAYEQYFGPGTRLTVT.

The J gene is TRBJ2-1, the V gene TRBV2; 9 nucleotides match TRBD2. Trimming removed 6 bases from V and 6 bases from J; junction bases left unmatched: 15. The germline CDR1 and CDR2 sequences are SNHLY and FYNNEI. CDR3 length: 17 amino acids. This CDR3 is CASRPGVSGGRSNEQFF. In DNA, the CDR3 is TGTGCCAGCAGGCCCGGTGTGAGCGGGGGGAGATCCAATGAGCAGTTCTTC.

V usage is TRBV9 and J usage is TRBJ1-5, with 8 positions matching TRBD1. The length of the CDR3 is 13 residues. The V segment lost 6 bases and the J segment 6 bases; nucleotides outside the gene matches: 5. Germline V gene sequence: CDR1 SGDLS, CDR2 YYNGEE. The CDR3 bases are TGTGCCAGCAAAGGACAGGGCGGTCAGCCCCAGCATTTT. Translation: CASKGQGGQPQHF.

The chain has TRBV29-1 and TRBJ1-5, with 7 bases matching TRBD1. V shed 4 bases and J 6 bases; nucleotides not matched to a gene: 9. CDR3 length: 14 amino acids. The germline V gene has CDR1 SQVTM and CDR2 ANQGSEA. The CDR3 nucleotides are TGCAGCGTTGTCTTCCAGGGGGTATCTCAGCCCCAGCATTTT. Protein product: CSVVFQGVSQPQHF.

The V gene is TRBV10-1, the J gene TRBJ1-1; no reliable D call. Germline V gene lookup returns CDR1 WNHNN and CDR2 SYGVQD (reference sequence). CDR3 length: 12 residues. V was pared by 3 bases and J by 10 bases, with 12 bases between. The CDR3: CASSDHGTGAFF. The CDR3 bases are TGCGCCAGCAGTGATCACGGTACGGGAGCTTTCTTT.

Concerning this clone: Since a much larger clone is just one base distant, this may be a read error. The genes are TRBV7-2 and TRBJ2-2; 10 nucleotides align to TRBD2. The CDR3 runs to 16 residues. Trimming took 4 bases from V and 8 from J; bases not matched to a gene: 10. From germline, CDR1 is SGHTA and CDR2 FQGNSA. The CDR3 loop is CASSSGLAEVLGELFF. The CDR3 DNA follows: TGTGCCAGCAGCTCCGGACTAGCGGAAGTGCTAGGGGAGCTGTTTTTT.

The chain carries TRBV19 and TRBJ1-2; 7 nucleotides line up with TRBD1. Unmatched junction bases numbered 9, after V lost 2 bases and J lost 6 bases. This CDR3 has 15 amino acids. Per germline, CDR1 LNHDA and CDR2 SQIVND (reference sequence). CDR3 in amino acids: CASSITQRTGHGYTF. DNA of the CDR3: TGTGCCAGTAGTATAACCCAGAGGACAGGCCATGGCTACACCTTC.

The rearrangement uses TRBV5-6 and TRBJ2-7; D not certain. The germline CDR1 and CDR2 sequences are SGHDT and YYEEEE. The CDR3 runs 12 residues. The germline V and J ends were trimmed by 2 bases and 0 bases, with 3 bases remaining between them. CDR3 protein: CASSFHSYEQYF. In DNA form, the CDR3 reads TGTGCCAGCAGCTTCCACTCCTACGAGCAGTACTTC.

This clone was detected once. The rearrangement links TRBV6-5 to TRBJ1-1, with TRBD1 as a possible D gene (5 bases). The CDR3 spans 13 residues. V was cut by 4 bases and J by 5 bases, with 11 bases left in between. Germline V lookup: CDR1 MNHEY, CDR2 SVGAGI. CDR3 region: CASSLGGRTEAFF. CDR3 nucleotides: TGTGCCAGCAGTTTGGGGGGGAGGACTGAAGCTTTCTTT.